This T cell receptor (beta chain) was sequenced for a study of blood T cell repertoires in COVID-19. Study in general: Sites across the United States, Italy and Spain contributed samples from acute and convalescent COVID-19. PBMCs, B-cell-depleted T cells, or T cells were the source of the cDNA or gDNA that made up the material.

This clone turned up a few times. How the authors handled the data: It was from reference gene primer amplification that nucleated cell counts were estimated. The table came from immunoSEQ multiplex PCR; TCRdb's copy has only in-frame clones and leaves some out. D and trimming come from the DNA, and the V and J calls and clone size come from that table. This table holds about 210,000 clones, approximately 85% found once. CDR1 is LNHDA and CDR2 is SQIVND in the germline V gene (reference sequence). This CDR3 has 15 amino acids. J was trimmed by 5 bases and V by 7 bases; bases with no gene match: 11. The TCR was taken from a woman aged 45-59 years with active or convalescent COVID-19. The sequenced sample consisted of peripheral blood. The V call is TRBV19, the J call TRBJ1-1, with 9 bases identical to TRBD1. Written as DNA, the CDR3 is TGTGCCAGTAACCCAGTACAGGGGGCGGTGACTGAAGCTTTCTTT. It yields the protein CASNPVQGAVTEAFF.